What follows are 16 T cell receptor beta chains derived from one specimen sequenced in a study of blood T cell repertoires in COVID-19. Using immunoSEQ multiplex PCR, the repertoire was profiled, and TCRdb retains in-frame clones only, with some absent. The sample gives roughly 150,000 clones, around 80% of which show up once; roughly 9.8% is in the top ten. The sequencing sample was made of peripheral blood. These receptors all come from a man between 60 and 75 years old who had recovered from COVID-19.

The V gene is TRBV27, the J gene TRBJ2-3; D gene unclear. Germline CDR1 reads MNHEY; CDR2 reads SMNVEV (reference sequence). The CDR3 extends over 15 amino acids. The V and J ends lost 5 bases and 0 bases respectively, with 12 bases between them. In DNA, the CDR3 is TGTGCCAGCAGTAGGCCCGACTCTAGCACAGATACGCAGTATTTT. Protein sequence: CASSRPDSSTDTQYF.

The chain combines TRBV19 with TRBJ1-2; D uncertain. The CDR3 runs 14 residues. V lost 1 base and J 5 bases, leaving 11 bases between the germline ends. CDR1 and CDR2 from the germline V gene are LNHDA and SQIVND (reference sequence). The CDR3 is CASSIVAAAYGYTF. The CDR3 nucleotides are TGTGCCAGTAGTATAGTAGCAGCGGCGTATGGCTACACCTTC.

The CDR3 region is CASSLLGAYGYTF. CDR3 sequence (DNA): TGTGCCAGCAGTTTGCTAGGGGCCTATGGCTACACCTTC. The genes are TRBV27 and TRBJ1-2, with D perhaps TRBD1 (5 bases). The germline gives CDR1 MNHEY, CDR2 SMNVEV (reference sequence). Between the trimmed V and J ends, which lost 3 bases and 4 bases, there was a span of 9 bases. CDR3 length: 13 amino acids.

The CDR3 loop reads CASSAGGYNEQFF. DNA for the CDR3: TGCGCCAGCAGCGCAGGGGGATACAATGAGCAGTTCTTC. The chain has TRBV5-1 and TRBJ2-1; 7 nucleotides align to TRBD1. The CDR3 is 13 amino acids. The J segment lost 4 bases and the V segment lost 4 bases, leaving 2 bases of the junction unmatched. In germline, CDR1 is SGHRS, CDR2 YFSETQ.

This clone was seen a few times. The chain has TRBV5-1 and TRBJ2-7; D gene unclear. From germline, CDR1 is SGHRS and CDR2 YFSETQ. The CDR3 has 12 residues. V was cut by 1 base and J by 2 bases, with 4 bases left in between. For the CDR3, the DNA is TGCGCCAGCAGCTTGAACACCTACGAGCAGTACTTC. This translates into CASSLNTYEQYF.

This chain joins TRBV10-3 and TRBJ1-2, with D possibly matching TRBD1 (6 bases). Germline CDR1 and CDR2: ENHRY and SYGVKD. Trimming shortened V by 0 bases and J by 5 bases, and 13 bases separated the two germline ends. The CDR3 has 15 amino acids. CDR3 sequence: CAISESKQGAYGYTF. The CDR3 DNA reads as TGTGCCATCAGTGAGTCTAAACAGGGTGCATATGGCTACACCTTC.

This clone was recorded a few times. J is TRBJ1-2 and V is TRBV12-3 or TRBV12-4, with a possible D match to TRBD1 (6 bases). CDR3 size: 13 residues. V was clipped by 5 bases and J by 4 bases, with 11 bases between them. CDR3 protein: CASSTRQVYGYTF. In DNA, the CDR3 is TGTGCCAGCAGTACCAGACAGGTCTATGGCTACACCTTC.

This chain connects TRBV5-5 to TRBJ1-3; perhaps TRBD1 as D (5 bases). The CDR3 runs 16 residues. The germline V gene has CDR1 SGHKS and CDR2 YYEKEE (reference sequence). Trimming took off 3 bases at V and 0 bases at J, with 13 bases between the two ends. The CDR3 loop is CASSSTVSSSGNTIYF. The CDR3 DNA is TGTGCCAGCAGCTCGACAGTCTCAAGCTCTGGAAACACCATATATTTT.

This chain links TRBV9 with TRBJ1-4; D is perhaps TRBD1 (5 bases). The V gene lost 4 bases and the J gene lost 5 bases, with 12 bases spanning the gap. Germline V gives CDR1 SGDLS, CDR2 YYNGEE. The CDR3 sequence is 14 residues long. CDR3 DNA sequence: TGTGCCAGCAGCCCCTCTCAGGGAAATGAAAAACTGTTTTTT. Translated: CASSPSQGNEKLFF.

V usage is TRBV4-1 and J usage is TRBJ1-2; TRBD1 agrees at 10 bases. This CDR3 is built from 16 residues. V trimming: 1 base; J trimming: 8 bases; junction bases outside the gene matches: 10. Germline V gene data show CDR1 as MGHRA and CDR2 as YSYEKL. CDR3 sequence reads: CASSQVVGQGNRGYTF. The CDR3 DNA is TGCGCCAGCAGCCAAGTCGTGGGACAGGGGAACAGGGGCTACACCTTC.

The chain uses TRBV5-1 and TRBJ1-4; 9 bases align to TRBD1. V lost 8 bases to trimming and J lost 10 bases; unmatched junction nucleotides: 12. The CDR3 covers 14 residues. The germline V gene has CDR1 SGHRS and CDR2 YFSETQ. The CDR3 protein is CASHAGQGVGKLFF. DNA for the CDR3: TGCGCCAGTCACGCGGGACAGGGAGTAGGAAAACTGTTTTTT.

The gene calls are TRBV5-4 and TRBJ1-1; 10 bases agree with TRBD1. CDR3 length equals 13 residues. V dropped 6 bases and J dropped 3; count of bases not matched to a gene: 2. CDR1 and CDR2 from the germline V gene are SGHNT and YYREEE (reference sequence). The CDR3 coding sequence is TGTGCCAGCACAGGGACAGGGGACACTGAAGCTTTCTTT. This gives the protein CASTGTGDTEAFF.

The J gene is TRBJ2-7, the V gene TRBV28; TRBD1 aligns across 9 bases. The CDR3 is 15 amino acids. Looked up from germline, CDR1 is MDHEN and CDR2 is SYDVKM. V lost 6 bases and J lost 4; bases outside the gene matches: 10. The CDR3 here is CASSPLPGQGYEQYF. The DNA for the CDR3 is TGTGCCAGCAGCCCACTTCCGGGACAGGGTTACGAGCAGTACTTC.

J is TRBJ1-2 and V is TRBV4-1; tentative D call: TRBD1 (5 bases). Trimming cost V 0 bases and J 0 bases, with 11 bases left between them. Germline V gene sequence: CDR1 MGHRA, CDR2 YSYEKL. This CDR3 has 16 residues. In DNA, the CDR3 is TGCGCCAGCAGCCAAGATCAGGGCAGGCCTAACTATGGCTACACCTTC. Translation: CASSQDQGRPNYGYTF.

The chain has TRBV4-3 and TRBJ1-1, with a possible D match to TRBD1 (6 bases). There are 15 residues in the CDR3. V lost 0 bases and J 1 base, leaving 9 bases between the germline ends. Germline V gene sequence: CDR1 LGHNA, CDR2 YSLEER. The CDR3 nucleotides read TGCGCCAGCAGCCAAGATCGGGACAAGAACACTGAAGCTTTCTTT. Translating it yields CASSQDRDKNTEAFF.

The chain is built from TRBV28 and TRBJ1-5, with D uncertain. Looked up from germline, CDR1 is MDHEN and CDR2 is SYDVKM. The CDR3 is 15 residues long. V lost 1 base to trimming and J lost 0 bases, with 7 bases between them. The CDR3 is CASSLLRDSNQPQHF. The CDR3 region has the DNA TGTGCCAGCAGTTTATTGCGAGATAGCAATCAGCCCCAGCATTTT.